Listed here are 24 T cell receptor beta chains from one sample, sequenced in a study of blood T cells in healthy people across ages (dated by TCRdb to the mid-2010s). The library relied on 5' RACE. The instrument was an Illumina HiSeq 2500. A second PCR of roughly 7 to 12 cycles was performed with a sample-barcoded 5' primer and a J-beta primer mix. Through fastp at Q25 and MiXCR, TCRdb rebuilt clones from the public reads, retaining in-frame beta chains. One record per CDR3 amino acid sequence lists the most common genes and DNA. In all, the sample holds around 940,000 distinct CDR3 sequences, and roughly 47% of those were seen once. About a fifth of the sample comes from the top ten. Sequencing used blood. These receptor sequences come from a woman aged 55-69 years in good health.

This clonotype was counted only a few times. This chain links TRBV12-1 with TRBJ2-3; the table's D call, TRBD1, has no DNA check behind it. TRBV12-1 corresponds to a pseudogene. The CDR3 is 16 residues long. The CDR3 spells CASSFSPGESTDTQYF. CDR3 nucleotides: TGTGCCAGCAGCTTTTCCCCGGGAGAGAGCACAGATACGCAGTATTTT.

This chain uses TRBV6-1 with TRBJ2-5; 9 nucleotides agree with TRBD2. Judging by the DNA end, TRBJ2-7 fits better; the J call may be wrong. This CDR3 has 15 residues. Germline V gene data show CDR1 as MNHNS and CDR2 as SASEGT. CDR3 amino acids: CASSETGTSRPEQYF. The DNA of the CDR3 is TGTGCCAGCAGTGAAACCGGGACTAGCCGCCCCGAGCAGTACTTC.

This clonotype has only one observation. V and J are TRBV27 and TRBJ2-1; TRBD2 matches at 8 bases. The germline gives CDR1 MNHEY, CDR2 SMNVEV (reference sequence). The J segment lost 7 bases and the V segment lost 8 bases, leaving 7 bases of the junction unmatched. There are 13 residues in the CDR3. The CDR3 DNA follows: TGTGCCAGCCAAGTAGCGGGGTGGAATGAGCAGTTCTTC. Amino acids: CASQVAGWNEQFF.

CDR3 protein: CASSQDLPGSQFF. CDR3 in DNA: TGCGCCAGCAGCCAAGACCTTCCCGGGTCTCAGTTCTTC. This chain connects TRBV4-1 to TRBJ2-1; D uncertain. The CDR3 is made up of 13 amino acids. The V end was cut by 0 bases, the J end by 13 bases, with 13 bases between. The V gene's germline CDR1 is MGHRA and CDR2 YSYEKL.

The chain joins TRBV19 to TRBJ1-5, with no clear D. The germline gives CDR1 LNHDA, CDR2 SQIVND (reference sequence). The V end lost 6 bases, the J end lost 7 bases, and 16 bases lay between the germline ends. The CDR3 is made up of 14 amino acids. The CDR3: CASSPGPGNQPQHF. For the CDR3, the DNA is TGTGCCAGTAGCCCCGGGCCGGGGAACCAGCCCCAGCATTTT.

CDR3 loop: CASSIYLGLAGEGEQFF. The CDR3 coding sequence is TGTGCCAGCAGTATATATCTGGGACTAGCGGGAGAGGGTGAGCAGTTCTTC. V gene TRBV2 combines with J gene TRBJ2-1; 14 bases match TRBD2. The CDR3 totals 17 residues. Germline V gene sequence: CDR1 SNHLY, CDR2 FYNNEI. V was clipped by 5 bases and J by 9 bases; unmatched bases: 12.

This clonotype was seen only once. V usage is TRBV5-4 and J usage is TRBJ2-3, with D hard to call. The V gene lost 1 base and the J gene lost 6 bases, with 12 bases spanning the gap. Germline CDR1 is SGHNT and CDR2 is YYREEE (reference sequence). This CDR3 has 14 amino acids. The CDR3 bases are TGTGCCAGCAGCTTGCGAAGCGAGGCGGATACGCAGTATTTT. Its protein product is CASSLRSEADTQYF.

The chain uses TRBV20-1 and TRBJ2-3; D is possibly TRBD2 (5 bases). Germline V gives CDR1 DFQATT, CDR2 SNEGSKA (reference sequence). Trimming took 3 bases from V and 4 from J, leaving 8 bases between them. CDR3 length: 12 amino acids. This CDR3 reads CSASARADTQYF. The CDR3 nucleotides read TGCAGTGCTAGCGCGCGGGCAGATACGCAGTATTTT.

As concerns this clonotype: At one boundary the junction diverges from the germline segment, which might be a read error. The chain couples TRBV10-2 to TRBJ2-7; D might be TRBD2 (6 bases). The germline gives CDR1 WSHSY, CDR2 SAAADI. The CDR3 consists of 19 residues. DNA for the CDR3: TGCGCCAGCAGAGAGTACGCGTTCTTTGGCGGGAAGAACTCCTACGAGCAGTACTTC. This codes for CASREYAFFGGKNSYEQYF.

The genes are TRBV3-1 and TRBJ2-7, with 9 bases matching TRBD2. The junction had 10 bases not matched to a gene; V was cut back by 0 bases and J by 7 bases. The CDR3 sequence is 16 residues long. CDR1 is LGHDT, CDR2 YNNKEL, per germline (reference sequence). The chain's CDR3 is CASSQEGLAGAGEQYF. The CDR3 DNA reads TGTGCCAGCAGCCAAGAAGGTTTAGCGGGAGCGGGTGAGCAGTACTTC.

The V and J genes are TRBV5-1 and TRBJ1-1; a possible D gene is TRBD1 (5 bases). The CDR3 covers 11 residues. V lost 2 bases and J lost 11, with 10 bases in between. The germline gives CDR1 SGHRS, CDR2 YFSETQ. The CDR3 here is CASSFGGSAFF. The DNA of the CDR3 is TGCGCCAGCAGCTTCGGGGGAAGTGCTTTCTTT. Together with reference TRBV5-1 and TRBJ1-1, the CDR3 gives the full variable domain: KAGVTQTPRYLIKTRGQQVTLSCSPISGHRSVSWYQQTPGQGLQFLFEYFSETQRNKGNFPGRFSGRQFSNSRSEMNVSTLELGDSALYLCASSFGGSAFFGQGTRLTVV.

For the CDR3, the DNA is TGCAGTGCTAGAGCCGTTGAGTGGGTTGAGCAGTTCTTC. This gives the protein CSARAVEWVEQFF. The chain has TRBV20-1 and TRBJ2-1; D remains ambiguous. The CDR3 runs 13 residues. Germline-derived CDR1 and CDR2 are DFQATT and SNEGSKA (reference sequence). V shed 1 base and J shed 9 bases, with 13 bases lying between them.

This chain joins TRBV7-2 and TRBJ2-5, with D possibly being TRBD1 or TRBD2 (6 bases each). Germline V gene sequence: CDR1 SGHTA, CDR2 FQGNSA. V dropped 2 bases and J dropped 11 bases, with 24 bases sitting between them. The CDR3 spans 16 residues. The CDR3 nucleotides read TGTGCCAGCAGCTTACTGGGGGGCACCCTTGGGAATGAGCAGTACTTC. It specifies CASSLLGGTLGNEQYF.

A few counts support this clonotype. The V gene is TRBV5-1, the J gene TRBJ2-1; 11 nucleotides match TRBD2. The CDR3 runs to 15 residues. CDR1 is SGHRS, CDR2 YFSETQ, per germline. Trimming took 4 bases from V and 8 from J; bases not matched to a gene: 8. CDR3 in DNA: TGCGCCAGCAGCCCAACTAGCGGGAGTTACGATGAGCAGTTCTTC. Translation gives CASSPTSGSYDEQFF.

V gene TRBV11-1 combines with J gene TRBJ2-4, with D uncertain. The J call could be wrong; TRBJ2-7 is a better fit for the DNA end. Germline values: CDR1 SGHAT, CDR2 FQDESV (reference sequence). This CDR3 contains 15 residues. CDR3 sequence: CASSLADRKVYEQYF. In nucleotides, the CDR3 is TGTGCCAGCAGCTTAGCGGATCGTAAAGTCTACGAGCAGTACTTC.

CDR3 bases: TGCGCCAGCAGCTGGCGGACTAGCGGGAGCCGGTACGAGCAGTACTTC. Its protein product is CASSWRTSGSRYEQYF. This chain joins TRBV5-1 and TRBJ2-7; 13 bases map to TRBD2. The CDR3 spans 16 residues. The V segment lost 3 bases and the J segment 4 bases; nucleotides outside the gene matches: 7. CDR1 is SGHRS, CDR2 YFSETQ, per germline.

This chain joins TRBV29-1 and TRBJ2-1; 7 bases line up with TRBD2. The CDR3 runs 17 residues. Per the germline V gene, CDR1 is SQVTM and CDR2 is ANQGSEA. Trimming cost V 3 bases and J 2 bases; bases outside gene matches: 13. In DNA, the CDR3 is TGCAGCGTTGAGAGGACTAGTGACAAGCTTGCCTACAATGAGCAGTTCTTC. This translates into CSVERTSDKLAYNEQFF.

This clonotype was counted only a few times. V gene TRBV6-1 combines with J gene TRBJ2-7, with D tentatively TRBD1 (6 bases). This CDR3 is built from 14 residues. The V gene lost 0 bases and the J gene lost 0 bases, with 6 bases spanning the gap. Germline V CDR1 and CDR2: MNHNS, SASEGT. The CDR3 spells CASSEARGSYEQYF. The CDR3 bases are TGTGCCAGCAGTGAAGCCAGGGGCTCCTACGAGCAGTACTTC.

V and J are TRBV5-1 and TRBJ2-3, with TRBD2 identical over 7 bases. The CDR3 runs 15 residues. Losses at the gene ends were 6 bases for V and 2 bases for J; bases not matched to a gene: 9. The germline CDR1 and CDR2 sequences are SGHRS and YFSETQ. CDR3 in amino acids: CASTFKGLNTDTQYF. The CDR3 DNA is TGCGCCAGCACCTTCAAGGGACTAAACACAGATACGCAGTATTTT.

This chain joins TRBV6-2 or TRBV6-3 and TRBJ2-5; D is possibly TRBD1 or TRBD2 (5 bases each). With the DNA end fitting TRBJ2-7 better, the J assignment may be wrong. Germline values: CDR1 MNHEY, CDR2 SVGEGT. The length of the CDR3 is 14 residues. CDR3 sequence (DNA): TGTGCCAGCAGTTACGAACGGGGCAGACCCGAGCAGTACTTC. Protein product: CASSYERGRPEQYF.

This clonotype was observed many times. Its ends do not fully match the called genes, so a read error is possible. The chain uses TRBV3-1 and TRBJ2-5, with D perhaps being TRBD1 or TRBD2 (5 bases each). CDR1 and CDR2 from the germline V gene are LGHDT and YNNKEL (reference sequence). The CDR3 runs 13 residues. CDR3 nucleotides: TGCGCCAGCAGCCAAGGGACGGGAGAGACCCAGTACTTC. Protein sequence: CASSQGTGETQYF.

As to this clonotype: A single base separates this from a much larger clone, so it may be a read error. The chain carries TRBV28 and TRBJ1-2, with 7 bases lining up with TRBD1. Trimming cost V 6 bases and J 6 bases; bases outside gene matches: 19. The germline gives CDR1 MDHEN, CDR2 SYDVKM. The CDR3 extends over 17 amino acids. CDR3 in DNA: TGTGCCAGCAGAATACTGTTTCCGGACAGGAGAAACCATGGCTACACCTTC. Translated, it gives CASRILFPDRRNHGYTF.

This clonotype was detected once. J is TRBJ2-1 and V is TRBV20-1; tentatively, D is TRBD1 (5 bases). CDR3 length: 17 amino acids. The ends were cut back, 0 bases at V and 5 bases at J, with 20 bases in the middle. Germline CDR1 DFQATT, CDR2 SNEGSKA (reference sequence). The CDR3, as DNA: TGCAGTGCTAGAGATCCAGGGTCCAGACTTAATAACAATGAGCAGTTCTTC. Translating it yields CSARDPGSRLNNNEQFF.

The chain links TRBV2 to TRBJ2-4, with 9 bases lining up with TRBD2. CDR1 and CDR2 from the germline V gene are SNHLY and FYNNEI. CDR3 length: 13 residues. Germline trimming cut 6 bases from V and 7 bases from J; bases unmatched to any gene: 4. The CDR3 sequence is CASSQAGGNIQYF. CDR3 bases: TGTGCCAGCAGCCAAGCGGGAGGCAACATTCAGTACTTC. The entire variable domain, with the rest obtained from reference TRBV2 and TRBJ2-4, is as follows: EPEVTQTPSHQVTQMGQEVILRCVPISNHLYFYWYRQILGQKVEFLVSFYNNEISEKSEIFDDQFSVERPDGSNFTLKIRSTKLEDSAMYFCASSQAGGNIQYFGAGTRLSVL.